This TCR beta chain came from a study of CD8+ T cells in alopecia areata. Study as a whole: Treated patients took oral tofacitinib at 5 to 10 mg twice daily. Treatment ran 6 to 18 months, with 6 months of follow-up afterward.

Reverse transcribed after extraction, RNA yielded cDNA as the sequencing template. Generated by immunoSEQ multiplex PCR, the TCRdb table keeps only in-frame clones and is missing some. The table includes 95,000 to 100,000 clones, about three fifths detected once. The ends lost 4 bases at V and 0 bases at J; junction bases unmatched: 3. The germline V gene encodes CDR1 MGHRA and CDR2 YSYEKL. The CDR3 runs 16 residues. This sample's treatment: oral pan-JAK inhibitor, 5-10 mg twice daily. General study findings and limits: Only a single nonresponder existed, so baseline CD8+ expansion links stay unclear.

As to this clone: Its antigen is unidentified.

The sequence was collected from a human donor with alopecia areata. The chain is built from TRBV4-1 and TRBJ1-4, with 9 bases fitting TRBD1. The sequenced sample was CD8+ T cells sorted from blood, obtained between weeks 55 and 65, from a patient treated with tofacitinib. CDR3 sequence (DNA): TGCGCCAGCAGCCTGCGACAGGGGGCAACTAATGAAAAACTGTTTTTT. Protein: CASSLRQGATNEKLFF.